These 31 T cell receptor beta chains share one sample of origin, sequenced in a study of T cells in Graves' hyperthyroidism and ophthalmopathy. RNA transcripts provided the source from which TCR beta CDR3 regions were amplified. First-round RT-PCR of the TCR CDR3 relied on the HTBI primer set. TCRdb fed the multiplex PCR reads into MiXCR, producing one record per CDR3 protein. The sample includes hundreds of thousands of distinct CDR3 sequences, 35% to 40% of them seen just once. Sample: blood. Source of these receptors: a man aged 18-30 years with Graves' hyperthyroidism.

Many counts were recorded for this clonotype. A clone one base away is much larger, so this may be a read error. V and J are TRBV7-2 and TRBJ2-7; no clear D gene. The V gene lost 4 bases and the J gene lost 7 bases, with 8 bases spanning the gap. The germline V gene has CDR1 SGHTA and CDR2 FQGNSA. CDR3 length equals 11 residues. The CDR3: CASSSGTEQYF. The CDR3 coding sequence is TGTGCCAGCAGCTCGGGCACGGAGCAGTACTTC.

The sample holds many counts of this clonotype. The J gene is TRBJ2-7, the V gene TRBV10-3; D possibly corresponds to TRBD1 (5 bases). CDR1 and CDR2 from the germline V gene are ENHRY and SYGVKD. The CDR3 sequence is 11 residues long. The V and J ends lost 5 bases and 6 bases respectively, with 8 bases between them. The CDR3 DNA follows: TGTGCCATCAGTAGGGGTCCCGAGCAGTACTTC. Translation gives CAISRGPEQYF.

V usage is TRBV29-1 and J usage is TRBJ2-5, with D perhaps assigned TRBD1 or TRBD2 (5 bases each). This CDR3 spans 15 amino acids. Germline V lookup: CDR1 SQVTM, CDR2 ANQGSEA. V dropped 2 bases and J dropped 5 bases, with 18 bases sitting between them. In DNA form, the CDR3 reads TGCAGCGTTGAACGGGACGGACGTGTCGGGGAGACCCAGTACTTC. Amino acid sequence: CSVERDGRVGETQYF. Based on the CDR3 plus reference TRBV29-1 and TRBJ2-5, the full variable domain is SAVISQKPSRDICQRGTSLTIQCQVDSQVTMMFWYRQQPGQSLTLIATANQGSEATYESGFVIDKFPISRPNLTFSTLTVSNMSPEDSSIYLCSVERDGRVGETQYFGPGTRLLVL.

Concerning this clonotype: Mismatch with germline at one junction end may stem from a read error. The V gene is TRBV7-2, the J gene TRBJ2-7, with D maybe TRBD1 (6 bases). Germline CDR1 SGHTA, CDR2 FQGNSA. The CDR3 consists of 13 residues. The CDR3 is CASSNRVSYEQCF. DNA of the CDR3: TGTGCCAGCTCCAACAGGGTATCCTACGAGCAGTGCTTC.

J is TRBJ2-7 and V is TRBV2; D uncertain. CDR3 length: 15 amino acids. Trimming pared 5 bases from V and 4 bases from J, leaving 18 bases between. Germline CDR1 SNHLY, CDR2 FYNNEI. The CDR3 DNA reads as TGTGCCAGCAGTTACCTAGGAGCCAACGAATACGAGCAGTACTTC. Amino acid sequence: CASSYLGANEYEQYF.

The rearrangement uses TRBV7-8 and TRBJ2-2; possibly TRBD2 for D (6 bases). CDR3 size: 16 residues. The V gene lost 3 bases and the J gene lost 0 bases, with 11 bases spanning the gap. The germline CDR1 and CDR2 sequences are SGHVS and FQNEAQ. CDR3 amino acids: CASSFLAGPNTGELFF. For the CDR3, the DNA is TGTGCCAGCAGCTTTCTCGCGGGGCCGAACACCGGGGAGCTGTTTTTT.

The chain joins TRBV5-1 to TRBJ2-7; D is possibly TRBD1 or TRBD2 (5 bases each). V dropped 4 bases and J dropped 5 bases, with 16 bases sitting between them. There are 14 residues in the CDR3. Germline V gene sequence: CDR1 SGHRS, CDR2 YFSETQ. CDR3 amino acids: CASSQLAGSHEQYF. CDR3 sequence (DNA): TGCGCCAGCAGCCAATTGGCAGGGAGCCACGAGCAGTACTTC.

The chain carries TRBV6-1 and TRBJ1-1, with D maybe TRBD1 (5 bases). Trimming shortened V by 7 bases and J by 3 bases, and 30 bases separated the two germline ends. This CDR3 has 19 amino acids. The V gene's germline CDR1 is MNHNS and CDR2 SASEGT. CDR3 loop: CASNSQNGHTFTRDTEAFF. The CDR3 DNA reads as TGTGCCAGCAACTCACAAAACGGACACACTTTCACTAGGGACACTGAAGCTTTCTTT.

This chain links TRBV29-1 with TRBJ1-1, with 7 bases matching TRBD1. Germline-derived CDR1 and CDR2 are SQVTM and ANQGSEA. J was trimmed by 9 bases and V by 3 bases; bases with no gene match: 4. CDR3 size: 11 residues. CDR3 sequence reads: CSVDRGGKAFF. The DNA of the CDR3 is TGCAGCGTTGACAGGGGGGGCAAAGCTTTCTTT.

The J gene is TRBJ2-7, the V gene TRBV11-2; 8 nucleotides agree with TRBD2. The junction had 13 bases not matched to a gene; V was cut back by 3 bases and J by 0 bases. CDR3 size: 18 residues. Germline loops: CDR1 SGHAT, CDR2 FQNNGV. DNA of the CDR3: TGTGCCAGCAGCTTTAACCCGGCGACTAGCGAGTTCTCCTACGAGCAGTACTTC. As protein: CASSFNPATSEFSYEQYF. Supplemented by reference TRBV11-2 and TRBJ2-7, the full variable domain reads EAGVAQSPRYKIIEKRQSVAFWCNPISGHATLYWYQQILGQGPKLLIQFQNNGVVDDSQLPKDRFSAERLKGVDSTLKIQPAKLEDSAVYLCASSFNPATSEFSYEQYFGPGTRLTVT.

The genes are TRBV19 and TRBJ1-5; the D gene is possibly TRBD1 (5 bases). The length of the CDR3 is 10 residues. Trimming took 7 bases from V and 9 from J, leaving 7 bases between them. In germline, CDR1 is LNHDA, CDR2 SQIVND (reference sequence). As DNA, the CDR3 is TGTGCCAGTAATCAGGGGCCCCAGCATTTT. Protein: CASNQGPQHF.

In the case of this clonotype: This may be a read error, as it is one base from a much larger clone. This chain joins TRBV10-2 and TRBJ2-7; unclear D gene. This CDR3 is 11 amino acids long. The germline CDR1 and CDR2 sequences are WSHSY and SAAADI. The CDR3 DNA reads as TGTGCCACCTCCCTTTCCTACGGGCAGTACTTC. Amino acid sequence: CATSLSYGQYF.

The chain uses TRBV14 and TRBJ2-7; D gene unclear. The CDR3 loop spans 13 amino acids. V was cut by 2 bases and J by 2 bases, with 7 bases left in between. The germline gives CDR1 SGHDN, CDR2 FVKESK. CDR3 DNA: TGTGCCAGCAGCCAAAGGGATCCCTACGAGCAGTACTTC. It yields the protein CASSQRDPYEQYF.

This clonotype was seen at least ten times. The genes are TRBV15 and TRBJ1-6; D call uncertain. CDR3 length: 14 amino acids. Germline lookup yields CDR1 LNHNV and CDR2 YYDKDF (reference sequence). Trimming took off 0 bases at V and 6 bases at J, with 6 bases between the two ends. CDR3: CATSRDKGNSPLHF. The CDR3 DNA is TGTGCCACCAGCAGAGATAAGGGTAATTCACCCCTCCACTTT. The whole variable domain, remainder taken from reference TRBV15 and TRBJ1-6, is DAMVIQNPRYQVTQFGKPVTLSCSQTLNHNVMYWYQQKSSQAPKLLFHYYDKDFNNEADTPDNFQSRRPNTSFCFLDIRSPGLGDTAMYLCATSRDKGNSPLHFGNGTRLTVT.

This clonotype was found many times. The rearrangement uses TRBV5-8 and TRBJ1-6; 9 nucleotides agree with TRBD1. The CDR3 length is 14 residues. Germline-derived CDR1 and CDR2 are SGHTS and YDEGEE. J lost 9 bases, V lost 4 bases, and 5 bases had no gene match. CDR3 sequence (DNA): TGTGCCAGCAGCGGGGACAGGGAACTTTCACCCCTCCACTTT. As protein: CASSGDRELSPLHF.

This clonotype was detected only a few times. This chain uses TRBV9 with TRBJ1-2; 7 bases are a match to TRBD1. With V trimmed by 3 bases and J by 0 bases, 5 bases remained unmatched. Germline V gene lookup returns CDR1 SGDLS and CDR2 YYNGEE. The CDR3 spans 15 residues. The CDR3 region has the DNA TGTGCCAGCAGCGCAAGACAGGGAGCTAACTATGGCTACACCTTC. Protein: CASSARQGANYGYTF.

The chain recombines TRBV7-2 with TRBJ1-5; D may be TRBD1 (6 bases). This CDR3 has 14 residues. Germline V gene lookup returns CDR1 SGHTA and CDR2 FQGNSA. Trimming pared 5 bases from V and 10 bases from J, leaving 18 bases between. The CDR3 is CASSPQGPQDPQHF. The CDR3 DNA follows: TGTGCCAGCAGCCCACAGGGCCCTCAGGACCCCCAGCATTTT.

This clonotype was observed many times. The genes are TRBV10-3 and TRBJ1-1, with a tentative D call TRBD1 (6 bases). CDR1 and CDR2 from the germline V gene are ENHRY and SYGVKD. V was clipped by 6 bases and J by 8 bases, with 13 bases between them. The CDR3 consists of 12 residues. Here the CDR3 reads CAIRTGAAEAFF. As DNA, the CDR3 is TGTGCCATCAGGACAGGAGCCGCCGAAGCTTTCTTT.

The chain has TRBV19 and TRBJ1-2, with unresolved D. V was shortened by 5 bases and J by 8 bases, with 9 bases between the two germline ends. CDR1 is LNHDA and CDR2 is SQIVND in the germline V gene (reference sequence). This CDR3 has 11 residues. The CDR3 protein is CASSRSQGYTF. Written as DNA, the CDR3 is TGTGCCAGTAGTCGGTCCCAGGGCTACACCTTC.

The chain links TRBV12-3 or TRBV12-4 to TRBJ2-7, with D hard to call. The length of the CDR3 is 14 residues. V was clipped by 1 base and J by 4 bases, with 11 bases between them. CDR3 region: CASSLGQAEYEQYF. CDR3 nucleotides: TGTGCCAGCAGTTTAGGGCAGGCTGAATACGAGCAGTACTTC.

The chain recombines TRBV9 with TRBJ2-5, with D possibly matching TRBD2 (6 bases). The CDR3 loop spans 15 amino acids. Looked up from germline, CDR1 is SGDLS and CDR2 is YYNGEE. The V gene lost 1 base and the J gene lost 2 bases, with 12 bases spanning the gap. The chain's CDR3 is CASSVRRGGQETQYF. As DNA, the CDR3 is TGTGCCAGCAGCGTACGTCGTGGGGGGCAAGAGACCCAGTACTTC.

As regards this clonotype: A clone one base away is much larger, so this may be a read error. V is TRBV10-2 and J is TRBJ1-1; unclear D gene. The CDR3 covers 14 residues. Germline lookup yields CDR1 WSHSY and CDR2 SAAADI. CDR3 DNA: TGCTCCAGCAGTGGCGGACGTCTGAACACTGAAGCTTTCTTT. It specifies CSSSGGRLNTEAFF.

This clonotype was seen at least ten times. The rearrangement joins TRBV7-9 to TRBJ1-6; D call uncertain. Germline V gives CDR1 SEHNR, CDR2 FQNEAQ (reference sequence). The germline V and J ends were trimmed by 1 base and 7 bases, with 8 bases remaining between them. The CDR3 spans 14 residues. The CDR3 DNA reads as TGTGCCAGCAGCTTAGAGCAGGTGAATTCACCCCTCCACTTT. This sequence encodes CASSLEQVNSPLHF.

The chain employs TRBV7-9 and TRBJ2-5; no definite D call. Germline V lookup: CDR1 SEHNR, CDR2 FQNEAQ (reference sequence). Deletions cut 5 bases from V and 5 bases from J, with 21 bases between. The CDR3 is 16 amino acids. Here the CDR3 reads CASSHLEDPLGETQYF. DNA of the CDR3: TGTGCCAGCAGCCACCTCGAGGACCCCCTTGGGGAGACCCAGTACTTC.

Of note for this clonotype: A much larger clonotype is one base distant, so this may be a read error. This rearrangement joins TRBV20-1 to TRBJ1-5, with 9 nucleotides matching TRBD1. This CDR3 comprises 14 residues. V shed 1 base and J 7 bases; nucleotides not matched to a gene: 5. Germline V gene data show CDR1 as DFQATT and CDR2 as SNEGSKA (reference sequence). CDR3 protein: CSARGGQGIQPQHF. For the CDR3, the DNA is TGCAGTGCTAGAGGCGGACAGGGGATACAGCCCCAGCATTTT.

This clonotype occurred many times. J is TRBJ2-5 and V is TRBV2, with a weak D call TRBD2 (6 bases). The length of the CDR3 is 17 residues. CDR1 is SNHLY and CDR2 is FYNNEI in the germline V gene. Trimming stripped 5 bases from V and 6 bases from J, with 25 bases between. The CDR3 DNA is TGTGCCAGCAGTAAGAGGGAGGTTGGGTTTGTCGTTCAGACCCAGTACTTC. Amino acids: CASSKREVGFVVQTQYF.

This clonotype has just a few counts. The V and J genes are TRBV7-2 and TRBJ2-5; D is perhaps TRBD1 (6 bases). The CDR3 runs 13 residues. V shed 4 bases and J shed 5 bases, with 11 bases lying between them. CDR1 SGHTA and CDR2 FQGNSA come from the germline V gene. The CDR3 DNA follows: TGTGCCAGCAGCTCCCGGGACACCGAGACCCAGTACTTC. Encoded protein: CASSSRDTETQYF.

V gene TRBV4-3 combines with J gene TRBJ2-7; 8 nucleotides match TRBD2. In germline, CDR1 is LGHNA, CDR2 YSLEER. Trimming at V came to 0 bases and at J to 1 base, leaving 8 bases not matched to a gene. The CDR3 spans 17 residues. Here the CDR3 reads CASSQDVNSGTSYEQYF. DNA for the CDR3: TGCGCCAGCAGCCAAGATGTTAATAGCGGGACATCCTACGAGCAGTACTTC.

This chain joins TRBV9 and TRBJ1-2; no reliable D call. CDR1 is SGDLS, CDR2 YYNGEE, per germline. This CDR3 has 14 amino acids. The V end was cut by 0 bases, the J end by 3 bases, with 9 bases between. CDR3 residues: CASSVDRAHYGYTF. In DNA form, the CDR3 reads TGTGCCAGCAGCGTAGATAGGGCCCACTATGGCTACACCTTC. Full variable domain (remainder filled in from reference TRBV9 and TRBJ1-2): DSGVTQTPKHLITATGQRVTLRCSPRSGDLSVYWYQQSLDQGLQFLIQYYNGEERAKGNILERFSAQQFPDLHSELNLSSLELGDSALYFCASSVDRAHYGYTFGSGTRLTVV.

This sequence joins TRBV7-2 and TRBJ1-1, with D possibly TRBD1 on 6 matching bases. Germline CDR1 and CDR2: SGHTA and FQGNSA. V gave up 5 bases and J gave up 2 bases, with 12 bases separating them. This CDR3 has 14 amino acids. The CDR3 DNA reads as TGTGCCAGCAGCCCACAGGGTATAAACACTGAAGCTTTCTTT. Its protein is CASSPQGINTEAFF.

The chain is built from TRBV5-5 and TRBJ2-5, with 9 bases that match TRBD1. Germline CDR1 is SGHKS and CDR2 is YYEKEE (reference sequence). This CDR3 comprises 14 residues. The trim removed 7 bases at V and 4 bases at J, leaving 8 bases unmatched. CDR3 residues: CASEGQGNGETQYF. The CDR3, as DNA: TGTGCCAGCGAGGGACAGGGAAACGGAGAGACCCAGTACTTC. Full variable domain (outside the CDR3, taken from reference TRBV5-5 and TRBJ2-5): DAGVTQSPTHLIKTRGQQVTLRCSPISGHKSVSWYQQVLGQGPQFIFQYYEKEERGRGNFPDRFSARQFPNYSSELNVNALLLGDSALYLCASEGQGNGETQYFGPGTRLLVL.